This TCR beta chain was documented in a study of T cell responses to AZD1222 COVID-19 vaccine. The V gene's germline CDR1 is MNHEY and CDR2 SMNVEV (reference sequence). The CDR3 loop spans 14 amino acids. With respect to this clone: What it binds is unknown. One junction end does not reproduce the germline sequence, and a read error may be involved.

This table comes from immunoSEQ multiplex PCR, and its TCRdb copy is limited to in-frame clones, with some not included. This sample has some 150,000 clones; under 95% occur once, and the top ten carry about 1.9%. General study results and limits: An increase in Spike-specific TCR breadth and depth was observed after two AZD1222 doses.

The receptor was isolated from an adult in good health. The starting material was peripheral blood, obtained on day 0 of AZD1222 vaccination. The chain combines TRBV27 with TRBJ2-1, with 8 positions matching TRBD2. The CDR3 loop is CASSWTSNFYEQLF. The DNA of the CDR3 is TGTGCCAGCAGTTGGACTAGCAATTTCTATGAGCAGCTCTTC.